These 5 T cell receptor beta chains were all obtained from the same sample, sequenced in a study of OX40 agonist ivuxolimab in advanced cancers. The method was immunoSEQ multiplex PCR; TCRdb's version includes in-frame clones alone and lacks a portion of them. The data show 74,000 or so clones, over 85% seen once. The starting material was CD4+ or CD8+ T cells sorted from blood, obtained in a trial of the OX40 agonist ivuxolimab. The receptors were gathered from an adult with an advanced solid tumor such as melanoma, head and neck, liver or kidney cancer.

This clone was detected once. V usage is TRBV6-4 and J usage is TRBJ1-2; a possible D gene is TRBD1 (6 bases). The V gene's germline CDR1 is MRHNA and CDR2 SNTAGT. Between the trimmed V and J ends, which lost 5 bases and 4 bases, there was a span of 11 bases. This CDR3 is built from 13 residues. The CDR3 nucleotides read TGTGCCAGCAGTAGAGACAGGTTCTATGGCTACACCTTC. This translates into CASSRDRFYGYTF.

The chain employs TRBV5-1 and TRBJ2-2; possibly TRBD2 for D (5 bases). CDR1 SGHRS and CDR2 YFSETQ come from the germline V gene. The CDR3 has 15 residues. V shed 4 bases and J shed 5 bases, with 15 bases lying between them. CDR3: CASSPMDSTTGELFF. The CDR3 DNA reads TGCGCCAGCAGCCCTATGGACTCTACTACCGGGGAGCTGTTTTTT.

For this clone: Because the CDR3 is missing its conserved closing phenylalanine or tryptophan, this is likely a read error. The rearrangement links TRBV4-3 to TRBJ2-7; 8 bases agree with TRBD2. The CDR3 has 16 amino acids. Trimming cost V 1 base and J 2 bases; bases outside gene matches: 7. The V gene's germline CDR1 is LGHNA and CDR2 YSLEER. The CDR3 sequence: CASSQGPLRGAYEQYL. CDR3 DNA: TGCGCCAGCAGCCAAGGGCCTTTGCGGGGGGCCTACGAGCAGTACCTC.

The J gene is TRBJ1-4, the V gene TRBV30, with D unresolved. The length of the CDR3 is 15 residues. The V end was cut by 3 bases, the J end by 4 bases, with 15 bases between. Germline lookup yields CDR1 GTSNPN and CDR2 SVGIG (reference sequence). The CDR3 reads CAWSPDGSVNEKLFF. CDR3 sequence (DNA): TGTGCCTGGAGCCCTGACGGCTCCGTTAATGAAAAACTGTTTTTT.

The CDR3 is CASSLLAGGVTGELFF. CDR3 nucleotide sequence: TGTGCCAGCAGCCTACTAGCGGGAGGGGTCACCGGGGAGCTGTTTTTT. This chain uses TRBV7-2 with TRBJ2-2, with TRBD2 matching 13 bases. J gave up 4 bases and V 5 bases, and 4 bases lay outside the gene matches. CDR3 length equals 16 residues. The germline gives CDR1 SGHTA, CDR2 FQGNSA.